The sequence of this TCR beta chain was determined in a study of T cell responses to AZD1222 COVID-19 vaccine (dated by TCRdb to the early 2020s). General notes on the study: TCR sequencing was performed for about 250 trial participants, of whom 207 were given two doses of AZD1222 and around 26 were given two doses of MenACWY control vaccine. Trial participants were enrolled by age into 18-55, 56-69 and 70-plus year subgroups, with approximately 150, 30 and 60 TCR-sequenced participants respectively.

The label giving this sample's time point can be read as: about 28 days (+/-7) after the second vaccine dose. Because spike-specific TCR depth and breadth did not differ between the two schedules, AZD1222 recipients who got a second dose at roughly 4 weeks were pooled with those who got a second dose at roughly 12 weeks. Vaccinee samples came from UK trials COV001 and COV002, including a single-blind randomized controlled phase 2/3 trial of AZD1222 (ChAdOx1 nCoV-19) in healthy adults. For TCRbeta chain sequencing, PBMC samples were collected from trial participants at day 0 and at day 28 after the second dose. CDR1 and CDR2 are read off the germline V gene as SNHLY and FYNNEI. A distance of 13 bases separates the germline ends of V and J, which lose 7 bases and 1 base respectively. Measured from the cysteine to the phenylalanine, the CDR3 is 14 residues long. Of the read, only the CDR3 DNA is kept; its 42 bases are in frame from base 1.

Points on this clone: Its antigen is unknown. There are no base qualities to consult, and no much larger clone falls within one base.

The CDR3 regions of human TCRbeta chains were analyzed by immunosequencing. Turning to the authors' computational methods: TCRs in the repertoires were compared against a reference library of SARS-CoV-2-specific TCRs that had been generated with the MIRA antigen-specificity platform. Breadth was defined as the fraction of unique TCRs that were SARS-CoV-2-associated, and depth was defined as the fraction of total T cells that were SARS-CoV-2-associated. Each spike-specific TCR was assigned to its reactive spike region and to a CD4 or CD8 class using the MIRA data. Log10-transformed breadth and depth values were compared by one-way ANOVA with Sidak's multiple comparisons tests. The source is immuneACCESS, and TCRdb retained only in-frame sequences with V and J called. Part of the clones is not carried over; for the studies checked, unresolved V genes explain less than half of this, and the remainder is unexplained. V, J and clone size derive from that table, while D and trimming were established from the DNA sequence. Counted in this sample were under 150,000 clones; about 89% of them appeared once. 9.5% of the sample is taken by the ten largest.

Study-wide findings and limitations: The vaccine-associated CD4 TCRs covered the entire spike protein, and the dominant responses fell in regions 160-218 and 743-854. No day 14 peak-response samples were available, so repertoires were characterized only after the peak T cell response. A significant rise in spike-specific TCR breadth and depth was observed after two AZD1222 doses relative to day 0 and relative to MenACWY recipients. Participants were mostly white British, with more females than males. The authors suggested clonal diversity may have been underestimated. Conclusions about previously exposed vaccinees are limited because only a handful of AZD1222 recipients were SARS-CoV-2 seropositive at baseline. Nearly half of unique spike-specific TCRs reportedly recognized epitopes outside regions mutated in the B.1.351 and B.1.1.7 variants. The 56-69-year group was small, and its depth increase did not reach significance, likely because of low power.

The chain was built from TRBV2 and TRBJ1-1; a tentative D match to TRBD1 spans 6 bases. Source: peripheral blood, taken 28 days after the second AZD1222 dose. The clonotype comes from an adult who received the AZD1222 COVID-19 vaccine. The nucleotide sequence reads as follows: TGTGCCAGCAATCGGGACACCCAGAACACTGAAGCTTTCTTT. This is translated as CASNRDTQNTEAFF.